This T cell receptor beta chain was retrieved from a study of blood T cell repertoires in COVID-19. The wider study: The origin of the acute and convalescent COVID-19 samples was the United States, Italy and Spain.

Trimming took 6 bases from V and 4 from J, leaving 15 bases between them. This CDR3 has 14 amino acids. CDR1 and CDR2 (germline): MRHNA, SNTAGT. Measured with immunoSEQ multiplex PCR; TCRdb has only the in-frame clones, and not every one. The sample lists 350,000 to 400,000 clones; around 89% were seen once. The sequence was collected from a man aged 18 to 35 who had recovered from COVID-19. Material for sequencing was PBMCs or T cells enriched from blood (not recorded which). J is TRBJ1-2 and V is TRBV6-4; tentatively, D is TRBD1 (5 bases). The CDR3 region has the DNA TGTGCCAGCAGACCGACGGACGGGGGCTATGGCTACACCTTC. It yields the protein CASRPTDGGYGYTF.